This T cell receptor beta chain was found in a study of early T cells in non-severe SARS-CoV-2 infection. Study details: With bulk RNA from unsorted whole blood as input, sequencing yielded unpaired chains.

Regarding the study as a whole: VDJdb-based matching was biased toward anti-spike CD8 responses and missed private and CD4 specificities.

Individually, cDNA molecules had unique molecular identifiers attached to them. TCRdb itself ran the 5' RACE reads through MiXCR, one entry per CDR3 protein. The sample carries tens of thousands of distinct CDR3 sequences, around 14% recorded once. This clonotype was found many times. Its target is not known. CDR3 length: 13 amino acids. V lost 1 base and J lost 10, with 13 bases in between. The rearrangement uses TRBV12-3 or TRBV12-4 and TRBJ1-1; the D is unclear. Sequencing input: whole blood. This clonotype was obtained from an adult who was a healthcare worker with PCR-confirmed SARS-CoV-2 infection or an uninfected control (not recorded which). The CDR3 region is CASSLVTGEGAFF. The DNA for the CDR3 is TGTGCCAGCAGTTTAGTAACTGGAGAGGGAGCTTTCTTT.